Following are 11 T cell receptor beta chains from one sample sequenced in a study of patients and donors after allogeneic stem cell transplantation. TCRdb analysed the RT-PCR reads with MiXCR anew, one entry per CDR3 protein. The sample lists roughly 150,000 distinct CDR3 sequences, about 24% occurring once. The sequencing sample was made of blood, either unsorted or a sorted T cell fraction (not recorded which). The receptor source for this set is a human donor who was either an allogeneic HSCT recipient or a stem cell or donor lymphocyte infusion donor (not recorded which). It is not recorded whose cells these are; they may come from a transplant donor.

The CDR3 loop reads CASSELYRGLSPLHF. The CDR3 coding sequence is TGTGCCAGCAGTGAATTGTACAGGGGGCTATCACCCCTCCACTTT. The V and J genes are TRBV2 and TRBJ1-6, with TRBD1 identical over 9 bases. CDR3 length: 15 residues. Germline-derived CDR1 and CDR2 are SNHLY and FYNNEI. V lost 2 bases, J lost 10 bases, and 6 bases stayed unmatched.

This clonotype has more than one count but fewer than ten. This rearrangement joins TRBV12-3 or TRBV12-4 to TRBJ1-1; 9 nucleotides agree with TRBD1. The V gene end was trimmed by 5 bases and the J gene end by 5 bases; junction bases not matched to a gene: 9. This CDR3 is built from 15 residues. CDR3 sequence reads: CASSSRDRAGTEAFF. The CDR3 DNA is TGTGCCAGCAGTAGCCGGGACAGGGCAGGGACTGAAGCTTTCTTT.

The chain carries TRBV20-1 and TRBJ1-1, with TRBD1 matching over 7 bases. The ends lost 3 bases at V and 5 bases at J; junction bases unmatched: 6. The V gene's germline CDR1 is DFQATT and CDR2 SNEGSKA (reference sequence). The CDR3 has 13 amino acids. DNA of the CDR3: TGCAGTGCTAGGGGGACAGCACCTACTGAAGCTTTCTTT. Protein: CSARGTAPTEAFF.

The chain combines TRBV12-3 or TRBV12-4 with TRBJ2-7, with D unclear. CDR3 size: 15 residues. V was pared by 5 bases and J by 2 bases, with 16 bases between. The CDR3 reads CASSPSAAAAYEQYF. CDR3 in DNA: TGTGCCAGCAGTCCCAGCGCGGCCGCCGCCTACGAGCAGTACTTC.

This clonotype was seen more than once but under ten times. The genes are TRBV7-9 and TRBJ2-3; D not resolved. V lost 5 bases and J lost 2, with 11 bases in between. Germline assignment: CDR1 SEHNR and CDR2 FQNEAQ (reference sequence). The CDR3 has 14 amino acids. The CDR3 coding sequence is TGTGCCAGCAGCCCCCGCGCGGACACAGATACGCAGTATTTT. This sequence encodes CASSPRADTDTQYF.

This clonotype was seen only a few times. The chain recombines TRBV4-3 with TRBJ2-5; D is unresolved. The CDR3 has 13 residues. The V and J ends lost 3 bases and 1 base respectively, with 6 bases between them. Germline lookup yields CDR1 LGHNA and CDR2 YSLEER. In DNA, the CDR3 is TGCGCCAGCAGCCAGGATGCCCAAGAGACCCAGTACTTC. As protein: CASSQDAQETQYF.

Only a few counts were recorded for this clonotype. This chain links TRBV7-3 with TRBJ1-2; perhaps TRBD1 as D (6 bases). The CDR3 has 13 amino acids. The ends were cut back, 5 bases at V and 2 bases at J, with 9 bases in the middle. The germline V gene encodes CDR1 SGHTA and CDR2 FQGTGA. The CDR3 protein is CASSADRNYGYTF. CDR3 DNA: TGTGCCAGCAGCGCGGACAGAAACTATGGCTACACCTTC.

This clonotype was observed a few times. The gene calls are TRBV10-3 and TRBJ2-7; 9 nucleotides align to TRBD2. The CDR3 consists of 14 residues. Germline values: CDR1 ENHRY, CDR2 SYGVKD. V shed 7 bases, J shed 6 bases, and the junction held 10 bases outside the gene matches. This chain's CDR3 is CAIMGAGGRGEQYF. The CDR3 DNA sequence: TGTGCCATCATGGGAGCGGGGGGCCGGGGCGAGCAGTACTTC.

In its sample, this clonotype was seen a few times. The rearrangement joins TRBV6-2 or TRBV6-3 to TRBJ2-7; TRBD1 is a possible D gene (5 bases). CDR3 size: 14 residues. Germline CDR1 reads MNHEY; CDR2 reads SVGEGT. Trimming removed 4 bases at V and 5 bases at J, with 15 bases between. CDR3 in DNA: TGTGCCAGCAGTTCAGGGTTACGGCTCCACGAGCAGTACTTC. Its translation: CASSSGLRLHEQYF.

This clonotype has a count of ten or more. The rearrangement uses TRBV5-1 and TRBJ1-4; D is unclear. The length of the CDR3 is 14 residues. V was trimmed by 5 bases and J by 5 bases, leaving 13 bases between them. The germline CDR1 and CDR2 sequences are SGHRS and YFSETQ. The CDR3 nucleotides read TGCGCCAGCAGAATTCTACCGATCAATGAAAAACTGTTTTTT. Amino acids: CASRILPINEKLFF.

This rearrangement joins TRBV4-3 to TRBJ2-3; D is undetermined. The CDR3 totals 16 residues. The ends were cut back, 5 bases at V and 0 bases at J, with 15 bases in the middle. Germline lookup yields CDR1 LGHNA and CDR2 YSLEER. The DNA for the CDR3 is TGCGCCAGCAGCTCGTGGTACGCAAGAAGCACAGATACGCAGTATTTT. Its translation: CASSSWYARSTDTQYF.